This T cell receptor (beta chain) was profiled in a study of low-dose radiotherapy and immunotherapy resistance in tumors. Indicated time point: before trial treatment. This clonotype occurred many times. The germline V gene has CDR1 SGHRS and CDR2 YFSETQ. J gave up 4 bases and V 0 bases, and 6 bases lay outside the gene matches. The CDR3 has 16 amino acids. Gene-specific TRAV and TRBV primers were used for first-strand cDNA, covering alpha and beta chains. With a constant-region primer and a V-primer adapter, TCRs were subjected to approximately 20 PCR cycles of amplification. It was by in vitro transcription that isolated mRNA was amplified. MiXCR, applied by TCRdb to the reads, yields one record per CDR3 protein. The table records tens of thousands of distinct CDR3 sequences, roughly 30% of them present only once.

This chain joins TRBV5-1 and TRBJ1-5; 8 bases align to TRBD1. This material consisted of PBMCs, taken before treatment. The clonotype originates from a female donor with ovarian cancer. The CDR3 loop reads CASSLVAGGANQPQHF. In DNA form, the CDR3 reads TGCGCCAGCAGCTTGGTGGCAGGGGGCGCGAATCAGCCCCAGCATTTT.